The 9 T cell receptor beta chains listed next were all sequenced from one sample in a study of beta chain features in type 1 diabetes (dated by TCRdb to the late 2010s). The receptor library was made with the immunoSEQ multiplex PCR assay. The entire amount of isolated RNA was reverse transcribed using the High Capacity cDNA Reverse Transcription Kit, so the sequenced TCRB transcripts were expressed ones. This is the immuneACCESS table as TCRdb keeps it, with only in-frame sequences that have V and J called. A part of the clones is gone; compared with another copy, unresolved V genes explain less than half, and the rest is unexplained. This sample gives around 240,000 clones in total; over 65% of them show up just once. The top ten clonotypes cover 0.053% of the sample. Input material: naive CD4+ T cells from blood. The sample's cell subset or site label is to be understood as: true naive CD4+ T cells. These receptors came from a young man in good health.

This chain connects TRBV20-1 to TRBJ2-1; TRBD1 aligns across 7 bases. Germline values: CDR1 DFQATT, CDR2 SNEGSKA (reference sequence). The ends lost 4 bases at V and 8 bases at J; junction bases unmatched: 2. The CDR3 runs 11 residues. The CDR3 loop reads CSATQGDEQFF. The CDR3 DNA sequence: TGCAGTGCTACCCAGGGGGATGAGCAGTTCTTC.

This clone was counted only a few times. This chain uses TRBV29-1 with TRBJ2-5, with D unclear. The length of the CDR3 is 12 residues. The germline V gene encodes CDR1 SQVTM and CDR2 ANQGSEA. V lost 7 bases and J lost 1, with 10 bases in between. This CDR3 is CSAGEAQETQYF. The DNA for the CDR3 is TGCAGCGCAGGAGAGGCCCAAGAGACCCAGTACTTC.

The chain couples TRBV4-2 to TRBJ1-1; tentative D call: TRBD1 (6 bases). From germline, CDR1 is LGHNA and CDR2 YNFKEQ. This CDR3 is 13 amino acids long. The V and J ends lost 0 bases and 7 bases respectively, with 9 bases between them. This CDR3 is CASSQEGRGEAFF. In DNA, the CDR3 is TGTGCCAGCAGCCAAGAAGGCAGGGGTGAAGCTTTCTTT.

The chain employs TRBV7-9 and TRBJ2-1; 7 positions match TRBD1. The CDR3 is made up of 16 amino acids. The V segment lost 7 bases and the J segment 4 bases; nucleotides outside the gene matches: 13. Looked up from germline, CDR1 is SEHNR and CDR2 is FQNEAQ (reference sequence). The DNA for the CDR3 is TGTGCCAGCATCAACACTCCAGGACAGGTATACAATGAGCAGTTCTTC. Amino acid sequence: CASINTPGQVYNEQFF.

The chain joins TRBV30 to TRBJ2-2; TRBD2 is a possible D gene (7 bases). Germline assignment: CDR1 GTSNPN and CDR2 SVGIG (reference sequence). The CDR3 is 12 residues long. Trimming pared 7 bases from V and 8 bases from J, leaving 14 bases between. The CDR3 DNA is TGTGCCTCAGGGGAGGGGGAAGGGGAGCTGTTTTTT. It encodes CASGEGEGELFF.

In the case of this clone: Different DNA sequences within this sample yield the same CDR3. The chain links TRBV10-3 to TRBJ2-1; 8 nucleotides match TRBD1. The CDR3 covers 12 residues. Trimming took 4 bases from V and 7 from J; bases not matched to a gene: 0. The V gene's germline CDR1 is ENHRY and CDR2 SYGVKD. DNA of the CDR3: TGTGCCATCAGTGGACAGGGGAATGAGCAGTTCTTC. Translating it yields CAISGQGNEQFF.

The chain's CDR3 is CASSVFGVDTQYF. Written as DNA, the CDR3 is TGTGCCAGCAGTGTCTTTGGGGTGGATACGCAGTATTTT. The chain employs TRBV2 and TRBJ2-3; D is undetermined. Germline V gene lookup returns CDR1 SNHLY and CDR2 FYNNEI. V shed 4 bases and J shed 6 bases, with 11 bases lying between them. The CDR3 covers 13 residues.

With respect to this clone: In the same sample, other DNA sequences code for this CDR3. The chain couples TRBV30 to TRBJ2-1; TRBD1 aligns across 9 bases. The germline V gene has CDR1 GTSNPN and CDR2 SVGIG (reference sequence). The ends lost 5 bases at V and 6 bases at J; junction bases unmatched: 5. This CDR3 spans 13 amino acids. The CDR3 nucleotides read TGTGCCTGGGGGACAGGGTTGGGCAATGAGCAGTTCTTC. Protein sequence: CAWGTGLGNEQFF.

V and J are TRBV6-5 and TRBJ2-7; 8 bases fit TRBD2. Germline V CDR1 and CDR2: MNHEY, SVGAGI. V gave up 7 bases and J gave up 3 bases; unmatched junction bases: 8. This CDR3 spans 14 amino acids. The CDR3 nucleotides are TGTGCCAGCACCCGGTCTAGCGGGTTCTACGAGCAGTACTTC. Translating gives CASTRSSGFYEQYF.